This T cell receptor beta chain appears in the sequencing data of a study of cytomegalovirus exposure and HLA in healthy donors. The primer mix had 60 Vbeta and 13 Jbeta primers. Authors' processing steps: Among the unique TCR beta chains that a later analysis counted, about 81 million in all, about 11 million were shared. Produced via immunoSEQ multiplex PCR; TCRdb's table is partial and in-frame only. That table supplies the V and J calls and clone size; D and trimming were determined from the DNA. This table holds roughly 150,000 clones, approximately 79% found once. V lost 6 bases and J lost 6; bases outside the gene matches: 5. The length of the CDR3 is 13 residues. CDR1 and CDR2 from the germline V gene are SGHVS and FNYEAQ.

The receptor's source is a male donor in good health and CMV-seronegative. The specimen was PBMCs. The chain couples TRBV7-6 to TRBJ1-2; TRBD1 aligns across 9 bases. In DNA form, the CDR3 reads TGTGCCAGCAGATACAGGGGGCAGGATGGCTACACCTTC. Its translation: CASRYRGQDGYTF.